There are a few counts of the clone carrying this TCR beta chain. This sample is drawn from a study of blood T cells in healthy people across ages. This CDR3 spans 16 amino acids. Deletions cut 3 bases from V and 1 base from J, with 15 bases between. The germline V gene encodes CDR1 ENHRY and CDR2 SYGVKD. PCR was performed a second time for roughly 7 to 11 cycles using a sample-barcoded 5' primer and a J-beta primer mix. TCRdb itself ran the 5' RACE reads through MiXCR, one entry per CDR3 protein. The repertoire holds 800,000 to 950,000 distinct CDR3 sequences, with about 28% as singletons. This sample also belongs to another study, concerning T cells of mothers and their children.

This sequence originates from a woman in her 40s in good health. This chain uses TRBV10-3 with TRBJ2-5; D gene unclear. Input material: blood. The CDR3 sequence: CAISELGRRPQETQYF. Here the CDR3 DNA reads TGTGCCATCAGTGAATTGGGCCGGAGACCCCAAGAGACCCAGTACTTC.